These 4 T cell receptor beta chains share one sample of origin, sequenced in a study of identical twins. MiXCR, run by TCRdb on the 5' RACE reads, gives a single entry per CDR3 protein. In the table there are 240,000 or so distinct CDR3 sequences, 8% to 11% of which are singletons. Sequenced input: memory T cells sorted from blood. The origin of the receptors is a man between 45 and 60 years old in good health.

The chain joins TRBV7-8 to TRBJ2-7, with 12 bases fitting TRBD1. This CDR3 contains 16 residues. The trim removed 2 bases at V and 5 bases at J, leaving 7 bases unmatched. Germline CDR1 reads SGHVS; CDR2 reads FQNEAQ. CDR3 loop: CASSLPGQGARDEQYF. CDR3 in DNA: TGTGCCAGCAGCTTACCGGGACAGGGGGCGCGGGACGAGCAGTACTTC.

This clonotype has a count of ten or more. The V gene is TRBV20-1, the J gene TRBJ2-7; weak D call: TRBD1 (5 bases). V was clipped by 2 bases and J by 11 bases, with 13 bases between them. The CDR3 sequence is 11 residues long. In germline, CDR1 is DFQATT, CDR2 SNEGSKA (reference sequence). This CDR3 reads CSARSLTEEYF. The CDR3 region has the DNA TGCAGTGCTAGATCTCTGACAGAGGAGTACTTC.

This clonotype appeared a few times. This sequence joins TRBV5-4 and TRBJ2-1; D gene unclear. CDR1 and CDR2 from the germline V gene are SGHNT and YYREEE (reference sequence). The CDR3 spans 16 residues. V gave up 2 bases and J gave up 0 bases, with 12 bases separating them. In DNA, the CDR3 is TGTGCCAGCAGCTTATTCACCCTTAGCTCCTACAATGAGCAGTTCTTC. Its translation: CASSLFTLSSYNEQFF.

This chain links TRBV18 with TRBJ1-1; a weak D match, TRBD1 (5 bases). CDR3 length equals 14 residues. Deletions cut 4 bases from V and 1 base from J, with 10 bases between. The germline V gene has CDR1 KGHSH and CDR2 LQKENI. The CDR3 bases are TGTGCCAGCTCACTCAACACAGGGAACACTGAAGCTTTCTTT. Its protein product is CASSLNTGNTEAFF.